This T cell receptor beta chain was observed in a study of T-cell reconstitution after alpha-beta-depleted transplantation in children. Broader study findings: High day-60 TCRbeta diversity in some patients came from surviving recipient T cells and thymic progenitors. Most T-cell counts and diversity one year after the transplant came from T cells that were newly produced. Several hundred expanded graft clones reportedly were the source of alpha-beta T cells about two months after transplant.

The germline V gene has CDR1 MNHEY and CDR2 SVGEGT. This CDR3 comprises 13 residues. Construction of the TCRbeta library involved unique molecular identifiers. TCRdb recomputed calls from the PCR reads with MiXCR, one row per CDR3 protein. The data hold 70,000 to 95,000 distinct CDR3 sequences, with roughly 15% observed a single time. Comments on this clonotype: Antigen unknown. At one of its ends the junction is not consistent with the germline gene, which may arise from a read error.

The chain joins TRBV6-2 or TRBV6-3 to TRBJ2-2, with 9 bases aligning to TRBD1. The input for sequencing was PBMCs, mostly from graft donor cells, taken 180 days after TCRalphabeta/CD19-depleted stem cell transplant. This TCR derives from a male patient aged 2-10 years who had a stem cell transplant for acute lymphoblastic leukemia, so the T cells may come from the graft donor. Written as DNA, the CDR3 is TGTGCCGGCAGGACAGGGGACACCGGGGAGCTGTTTTTT. The encoded protein is CAGRTGDTGELFF.